This TCR beta chain was sequenced in a study of cytomegalovirus exposure and HLA in healthy donors. Study observations and caveats: In a later analysis, compared with equally common non-associated chains, HLA-associated beta chains were more expanded.

Notes on this clone: Its antigen is currently unknown.

CDR3 size: 15 residues. V shed 0 bases and J shed 5 bases, with 15 bases lying between them. Germline V gene data show CDR1 as SGDLS and CDR2 as YYNGEE. 60 Vbeta and 13 Jbeta primers were used in PCR. Sequencing was performed with immunoSEQ multiplex PCR; in TCRdb, only in-frame clones are kept and a portion is missing. The profile shows more than 150,000 clones, under 80% of them singletons. This chain joins TRBV9 and TRBJ2-7; D possibly corresponds to TRBD1 (6 bases). The sequence came from a woman in her 30s in good health and CMV-seropositive. Material for sequencing was PBMCs. The CDR3 nucleotides read TGTGCCAGCAGCGTAGGCACAGGGTATACCCACGAGCAGTACTTC. Protein: CASSVGTGYTHEQYF.